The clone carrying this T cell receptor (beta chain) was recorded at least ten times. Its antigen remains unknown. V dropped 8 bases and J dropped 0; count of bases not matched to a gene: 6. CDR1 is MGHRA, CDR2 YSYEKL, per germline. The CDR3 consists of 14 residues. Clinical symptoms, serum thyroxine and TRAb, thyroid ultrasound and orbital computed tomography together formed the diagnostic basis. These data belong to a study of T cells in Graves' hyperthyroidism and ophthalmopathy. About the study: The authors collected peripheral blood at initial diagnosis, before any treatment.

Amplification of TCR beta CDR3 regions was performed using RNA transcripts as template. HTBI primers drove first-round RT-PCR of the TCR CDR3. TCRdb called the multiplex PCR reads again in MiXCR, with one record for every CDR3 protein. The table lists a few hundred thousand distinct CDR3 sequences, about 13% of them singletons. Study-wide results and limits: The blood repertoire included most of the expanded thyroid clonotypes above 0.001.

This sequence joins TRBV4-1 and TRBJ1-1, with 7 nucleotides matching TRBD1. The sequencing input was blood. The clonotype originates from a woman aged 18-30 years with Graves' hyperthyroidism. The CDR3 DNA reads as TGCGCCAGCCGAGTGGGACAGCTGAACACTGAAGCTTTCTTT. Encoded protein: CASRVGQLNTEAFF.